This TCR beta chain came from a study of blood T cell repertoires in COVID-19. The wider study: Both acute and convalescent COVID-19 samples were obtained from the United States, Italy and Spain. PBMCs, B-cell-depleted T cells, or T cells were the source of the cDNA or gDNA that made up the material.

Clones were read by immunoSEQ multiplex PCR, and TCRdb kept only the in-frame ones, dropping some. Of approximately 260,000 clones listed, 65% to 85% are singletons. This clone was seen only a few times. Specimen: peripheral blood. The sequence was obtained from a woman in her thirties or forties with active or convalescent COVID-19.

Written as DNA, the CDR3 is TGTGCCAGCAGCAGTGTCCAGGTAGTCGTCTATGGCTACACCTTC. It translates to CASSSVQVVVYGYTF. This rearrangement joins TRBV21-1 to TRBJ1-2; the DNA was not compared with TRBD1, the D call given in the table. TRBV21-1 is a listed pseudogene. The CDR3 consists of 15 residues.